This T cell receptor (beta chain) was identified during a study of T cells after yellow fever vaccination. Study-wide context: Low-cell-number fractions underwent preparation using SMART-Seq v4 Ultra Low Input.

TCRdb reprocessed the 5' RACE reads via MiXCR and lists one record per CDR3 protein. The sample contains around 310,000 distinct CDR3 sequences, 3.5% to 4.5% of which appear only once. The table lists this clonotype with many counts. Its antigen is currently unknown. Study-wide points: A secondary response was less intense yet reached its peak sooner, at day 5 versus 15.

This clonotype was sampled from a man aged 18 to 30 who received the YFV17D yellow fever vaccine. The sample consisted of PBMCs, taken 15 days after the yellow fever booster vaccination.

This chain's CDR3 is CASSLAQGAITDTQYF. Here the CDR3 DNA reads TGTGCCAGCAGCTTAGCACAGGGGGCCATCACAGATACGCAGTATTTT. The genes are TRBV7-2 and TRBJ2-3; 9 bases are shared with TRBD1. CDR1 and CDR2 from the germline V gene are SGHTA and FQGNSA. Trimming removed 0 bases from V and 2 bases from J; junction bases left unmatched: 3. The length of the CDR3 is 16 residues.